This T cell receptor (beta chain) was sequenced during a study of blood T cell repertoires in COVID-19. Turning to the study itself: The United States, Italy and Spain were the sources of the acute and convalescent COVID-19 samples.

Here immunoSEQ multiplex PCR was the method, and the copy in TCRdb shows in-frame clones only, minus some. The sample consists of 200,000 to 300,000 clones, over 70% of them appearing once. With V trimmed by 4 bases and J by 3 bases, 4 bases remained unmatched. Germline CDR1 reads SGHNT; CDR2 reads YYREEE (reference sequence). The length of the CDR3 is 14 residues. Sequencing was done on a sample of peripheral blood. The receptor comes from a man in his forties with acute or convalescent COVID-19. The V call is TRBV5-4, the J call TRBJ2-4, with 7 bases aligning to TRBD1. The CDR3 DNA reads as TGTGCCAGCAGCCCCGGACAGGACAAAAACATTCAGTACTTC. Residues: CASSPGQDKNIQYF.